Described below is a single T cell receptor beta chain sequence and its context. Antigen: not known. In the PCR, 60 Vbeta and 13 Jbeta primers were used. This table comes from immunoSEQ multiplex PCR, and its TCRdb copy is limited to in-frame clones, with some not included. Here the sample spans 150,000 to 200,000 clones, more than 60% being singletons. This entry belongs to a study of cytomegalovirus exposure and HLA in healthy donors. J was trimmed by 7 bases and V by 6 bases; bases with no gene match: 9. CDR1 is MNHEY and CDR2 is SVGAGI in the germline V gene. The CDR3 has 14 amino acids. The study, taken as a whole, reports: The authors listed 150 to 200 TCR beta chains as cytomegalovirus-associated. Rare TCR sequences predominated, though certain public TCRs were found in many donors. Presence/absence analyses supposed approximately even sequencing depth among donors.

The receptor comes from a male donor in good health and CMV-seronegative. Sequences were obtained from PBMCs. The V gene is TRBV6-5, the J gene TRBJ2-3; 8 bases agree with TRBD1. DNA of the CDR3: TGTGCCAGCAGCCCCCGACAGGGGCCGTATACGCAGTATTTT. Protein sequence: CASSPRQGPYTQYF.